This T cell receptor beta chain derives from a study of T cells in Graves' hyperthyroidism and ophthalmopathy. About the study: Peripheral blood samples were taken at initial diagnosis, prior to any treatment.

V shed 3 bases and J shed 0 bases, with 11 bases lying between them. This CDR3 has 15 residues. The source material, RNA transcripts, was used to amplify TCR beta CDR3 regions. When the TCR CDR3 underwent first-round RT-PCR, the HTBI primer set was used. TCRdb used MiXCR to reprocess the multiplex PCR reads, holding one entry per CDR3 protein. The sample includes almost 600,000 distinct CDR3 sequences, 14% of them seen just once. In this sample, this clonotype turned up many times. Exclusion of a patient resulted from uncontrolled infection, other autoimmune disease, pregnancy or lactation. Progressors' blood was drawn at hyperthyroidism diagnosis, before ophthalmopathy symptoms. Out of approximately 10 ml of fresh peripheral blood came the PBMCs.

The clonotype originates from a woman between 25 and 40 years old with Graves' hyperthyroidism that later progressed to Graves' ophthalmopathy. This chain uses TRBV12-3 or TRBV12-4 with TRBJ2-5; no definite D call. The sequenced sample consisted of blood. Here the CDR3 reads CASSFQSRNQETQYF. The CDR3 DNA reads TGTGCCAGCAGTTTTCAGTCCAGGAACCAAGAGACCCAGTACTTC.